This T cell receptor beta chain comes out of a study of cytomegalovirus exposure and HLA in healthy donors. The PCR employed 60 Vbeta primers together with 13 Jbeta primers. Measured with immunoSEQ multiplex PCR; TCRdb has only the in-frame clones, and not every one. The repertoire holds around 200,000 clones, with 70% to 75% as singletons. The V and J ends lost 3 bases and 5 bases respectively, with 7 bases between them. The germline V gene encodes CDR1 SGHNT and CDR2 YENEEA. This CDR3 is built from 12 residues. This rearrangement joins TRBV11-3 to TRBJ1-1; a possible D gene is TRBD1 (5 bases). The sample comprised PBMCs. The sequence was collected from a woman under 40 in good health and CMV-seropositive. CDR3 DNA: TGTGCCAGCAGCTTTTCAGGGACTGAAGCTTTCTTT. Amino acid sequence: CASSFSGTEAFF.